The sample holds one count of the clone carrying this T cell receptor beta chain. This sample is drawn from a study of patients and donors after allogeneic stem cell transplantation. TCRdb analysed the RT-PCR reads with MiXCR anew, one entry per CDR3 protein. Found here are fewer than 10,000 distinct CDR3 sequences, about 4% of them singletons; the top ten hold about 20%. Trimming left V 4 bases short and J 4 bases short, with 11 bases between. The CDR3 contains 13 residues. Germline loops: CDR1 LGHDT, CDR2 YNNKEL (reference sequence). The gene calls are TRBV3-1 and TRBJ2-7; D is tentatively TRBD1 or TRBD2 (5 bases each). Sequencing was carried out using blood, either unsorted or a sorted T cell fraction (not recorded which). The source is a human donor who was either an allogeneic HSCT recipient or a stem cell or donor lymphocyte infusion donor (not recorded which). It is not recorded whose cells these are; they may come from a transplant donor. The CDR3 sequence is CASSLGTQYEQYF. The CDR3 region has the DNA TGTGCCAGCAGCCTCGGGACCCAATACGAGCAGTACTTC.